This T cell receptor (beta chain) was observed in a study of OX40 agonist ivuxolimab in advanced cancers. Here immunoSEQ multiplex PCR was the method, and the copy in TCRdb shows in-frame clones only, minus some. The data contain fewer than 130,000 clones, roughly nine tenths of them seen just once; the ten biggest clones take up less than 0.35%. The CDR3 runs 15 residues. Germline CDR1 MNHEY, CDR2 SVGAGI. The V and J ends lost 0 bases and 1 base respectively, with 9 bases between them. The source of this sequence is an adult with an advanced solid tumor such as melanoma, head and neck, liver or kidney cancer. The chain is built from TRBV6-5 and TRBJ1-1, with D possibly TRBD1 on 5 matching bases. Here the sequenced sample was CD4+ or CD8+ T cells sorted from blood, taken in a trial of the OX40 agonist ivuxolimab. CDR3 coding DNA: TGTGCCAGCAGTTACTCCGGGACCAGGAACACTGAAGCTTTCTTT. Translated, it gives CASSYSGTRNTEAFF.